This is a list of T cell receptor beta chains from one sample in a study of neurological immune-mediated disorders. TCRdb recomputed calls from the 5' RACE reads with MiXCR, one row per CDR3 protein. This table has tens of thousands of distinct CDR3 sequences, under 4.5% appearing once. The material sequenced was PBMCs. The receptors were sampled from a woman aged 45 to 65 with multiple sclerosis. Each CDR3 is given with its conserved first and last residue. D genes are given only for firm matches. Clone sizes are shown as once, few, many or a size class.

D gene	clone size	V gene	J gene	CDR3 protein	CDR3 DNA
.	many	TRBV5-1	TRBJ2-5	CASSLVGQPPETQYF	TGCGCCAGCAGCTTGGTAGGCCAACCGCCAGAGACCCAGTACTTC
TRBD2	many	TRBV29-1	TRBJ2-3	CSVRRGEFGTDTQYF	TGCAGCGTCAGGCGGGGGGAGTTCGGCACAGATACGCAGTATTTT
TRBD1	many	TRBV28	TRBJ2-5	CASTSLTGGQETQYF	TGTGCCAGCACTAGCCTCACAGGGGGCCAAGAGACCCAGTACTTC
.	many	TRBV7-6	TRBJ2-7	CASSSGANSYEQYF	TGTGCCAGCAGCTCAGGGGCCAACTCCTACGAGCAGTACTTC
.	many	TRBV4-3	TRBJ2-7	CASSQDLYREQYF	TGCGCCAGCAGCCAAGATCTCTATCGGGAGCAGTACTTC
TRBD1	many	TRBV9	TRBJ1-2	CASSTRPRTGNYGYTF	TGTGCCAGCAGCACCCGACCCCGGACAGGGAACTATGGCTACACCTTC
.	many	TRBV6-1	TRBJ1-2	CASSEVANYGYTF	TGTGCCAGCAGTGAAGTGGCTAACTATGGCTACACCTTC
.	many	TRBV9	TRBJ2-3	CASSVSPGVRGTDTQYF	TGTGCCAGCAGCGTGTCTCCAGGGGTTCGAGGCACAGATACGCAGTATTTT
.	few	TRBV6-2/TRBV6-3	TRBJ2-1	CASSVPSYNEQFF	TGTGCCAGCAGTGTGCCCTCCTACAATGAGCAGTTCTTC
TRBD1	few	TRBV7-7	TRBJ2-7	CASSQGQGQRYEQYF	TGTGCTAGCAGCCAGGGACAGGGGCAACGCTACGAGCAGTACTTC
.	many	TRBV13	TRBJ1-5	CASSLKGLNQPQHF	TGTGCCAGCAGCTTAAAGGGGTTGAATCAGCCCCAGCATTTT
.	many	TRBV5-1	TRBJ1-1	CASRDGTANTEAFF	TGCGCCAGCAGGGACGGGACGGCGAACACTGAAGCTTTCTTT
.	many	TRBV6-2/TRBV6-3	TRBJ2-1	CASSYLDYWYNEQFF	TGTGCCAGCAGTTACTTGGACTATTGGTACAATGAGCAGTTCTTC
TRBD2	once	TRBV6-6	TRBJ2-1	CASSPLWSGGIYSSYNEQFF	TGTGCCAGCAGTCCCCTATGGAGCGGGGGGATCTACAGCTCCTACAATGAGCAGTTCTTC
.	many	TRBV5-1	TRBJ2-5	CASSLGGSGREETQYF	TGCGCCAGCAGCTTGGGTGGTAGCGGACGAGAAGAGACCCAGTACTTC
.	many	TRBV4-1	TRBJ2-7	CASSQAGQGYEQYF	TGCGCCAGCAGCCAAGCTGGCCAGGGCTACGAGCAGTACTTC
.	medium-sized	TRBV20-1	TRBJ2-1	CSARPYNEQFF	TGCAGTGCCAGACCTTACAATGAGCAGTTCTTC
.	many	TRBV24-1	TRBJ2-2	CATSADTNTGELFF	TGTGCCACCAGTGCGGATACGAACACCGGGGAGCTGTTTTTT
.	many	TRBV19	TRBJ1-3	CASSIAAGLRSGNTIYF	TGTGCCAGTAGTATAGCGGCCGGGTTACGCTCTGGAAACACCATATATTTT
.	many	TRBV6-5	TRBJ1-1	CASSYGVGGGAFF	TGTGCCAGCAGTTACGGCGTAGGCGGAGGGGCTTTCTTT
.	many	TRBV20-1	TRBJ1-2	CSARDFQPPNYGYTF	TGCAGTGCTAGAGATTTTCAGCCACCTAACTATGGCTACACCTTC
.	few	TRBV7-2	TRBJ2-3	CVSSWRDTDTQYF	TGTGTCAGCAGCTGGCGGGACACAGATACGCAGTATTTT
.	many	TRBV20-1	TRBJ2-1	CSALLESSYNEQFF	TGCAGTGCTTTACTGGAATCGTCCTACAATGAGCAGTTCTTC